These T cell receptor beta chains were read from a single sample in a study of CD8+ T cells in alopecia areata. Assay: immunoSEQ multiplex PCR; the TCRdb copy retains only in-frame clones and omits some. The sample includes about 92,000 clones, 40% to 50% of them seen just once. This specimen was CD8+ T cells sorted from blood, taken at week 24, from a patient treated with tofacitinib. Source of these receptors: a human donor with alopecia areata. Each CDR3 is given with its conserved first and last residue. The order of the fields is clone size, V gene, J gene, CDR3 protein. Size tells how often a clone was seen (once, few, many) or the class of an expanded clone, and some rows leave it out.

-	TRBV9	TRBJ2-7	CASSVSGTGGTYEQYF
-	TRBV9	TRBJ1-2	CASSVVGADGYTF
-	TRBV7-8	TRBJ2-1	CASSTTAGANEQFF
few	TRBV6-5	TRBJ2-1	CASSPGGGNEQFF
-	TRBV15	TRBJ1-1	CATRTGNTEAFF
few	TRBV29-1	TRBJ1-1	CSVGGQFPEAFF
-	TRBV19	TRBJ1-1	CASSLRDTDTEAFF
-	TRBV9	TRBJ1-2	CASRAPRDYGYTF
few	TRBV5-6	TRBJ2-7	CASSANGEQYF
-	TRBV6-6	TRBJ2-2	CASRYSTGELFF
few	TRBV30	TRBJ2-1	CAYSAGGPWFF
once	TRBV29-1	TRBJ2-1	CSVEDRLSSYNEQFF
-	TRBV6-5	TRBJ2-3	CASSSGLAGTDTQYF
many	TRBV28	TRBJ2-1	CASNWGTSGNNEQFF
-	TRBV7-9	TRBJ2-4	CASSPGQGWPKNIQYF
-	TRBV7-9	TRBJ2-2	CASSWLRDSNTGELFF
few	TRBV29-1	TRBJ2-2	CSVEGQTGELFF
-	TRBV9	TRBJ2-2	CASSVAGTTRTGELFF
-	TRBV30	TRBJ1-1	CAWSVGGPRTEAFF
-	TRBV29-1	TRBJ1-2	CSVEDYSPRFGSYGYTF
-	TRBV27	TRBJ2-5	CASSPYVGLAGETQYF
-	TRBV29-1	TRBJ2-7	CSVRRQADEQYF
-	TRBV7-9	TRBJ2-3	CASSAPWTGGETDTQYF
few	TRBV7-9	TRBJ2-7	CASQGQDYEQYF
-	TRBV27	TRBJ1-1	CASSLVGGDRDAFF
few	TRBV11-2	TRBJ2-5	CASSSRETQYF
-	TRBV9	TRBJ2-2	CASSVEGGLAQGELFF
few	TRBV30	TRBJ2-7	CAWSQGRGQDEQYF
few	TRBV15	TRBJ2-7	CATKNAGPSSHYEQYF
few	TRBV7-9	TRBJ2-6	CASMDGANVLTF
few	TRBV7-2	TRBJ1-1	CASSLVSFGAIF
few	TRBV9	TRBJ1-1	CASSDFRLAAFF
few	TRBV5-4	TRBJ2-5	CASSPDRGETQYF
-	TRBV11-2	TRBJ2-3	CASSPGTDTQYF
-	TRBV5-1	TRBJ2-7	CASSFQGAGEQYF
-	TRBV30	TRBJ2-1	CAWTEEVGFYNEQFF
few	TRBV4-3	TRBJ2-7	CASSQAFNPPGVYEQYF
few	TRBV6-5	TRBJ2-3	CASSYSQADTQYF
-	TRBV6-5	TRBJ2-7	CASRPRTGDDEQYF
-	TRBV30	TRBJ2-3	CAWSVGVGTDTQYF
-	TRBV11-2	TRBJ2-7	CASSLGTSYEQYF
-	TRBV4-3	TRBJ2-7	CASSQGPAGGSYEQYF
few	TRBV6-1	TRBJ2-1	CASSFPRNEQFF
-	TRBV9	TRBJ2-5	CASSVSLGDQETQYF
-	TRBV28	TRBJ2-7	CASSSPRAGNEQYF
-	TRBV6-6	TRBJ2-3	CASSYSGPDTQYF
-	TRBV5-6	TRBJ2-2	CASSLTGGSNTGELFF
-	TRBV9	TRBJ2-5	CASSVGLGVRETQYF
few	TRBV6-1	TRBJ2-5	CASMDTGSKETQYF
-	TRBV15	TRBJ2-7	CATSSGLADLSYEQYF
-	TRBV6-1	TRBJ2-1	CASSDFSGRAVNEQFF
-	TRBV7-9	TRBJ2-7	CASSLGRGPYEQYF
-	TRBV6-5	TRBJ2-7	CASSSSGNLYEQYF
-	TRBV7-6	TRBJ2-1	CASSLAGTSVLREQFF
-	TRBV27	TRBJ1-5	CASSSSFFSGGNQPQHF
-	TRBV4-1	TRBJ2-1	CASSQGAGTREQFF
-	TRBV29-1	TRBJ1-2	CSVEERGYYGYTF
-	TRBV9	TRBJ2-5	CASSVYRDRVETQYF
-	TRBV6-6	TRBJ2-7	CASSNPDRASLNEQYF